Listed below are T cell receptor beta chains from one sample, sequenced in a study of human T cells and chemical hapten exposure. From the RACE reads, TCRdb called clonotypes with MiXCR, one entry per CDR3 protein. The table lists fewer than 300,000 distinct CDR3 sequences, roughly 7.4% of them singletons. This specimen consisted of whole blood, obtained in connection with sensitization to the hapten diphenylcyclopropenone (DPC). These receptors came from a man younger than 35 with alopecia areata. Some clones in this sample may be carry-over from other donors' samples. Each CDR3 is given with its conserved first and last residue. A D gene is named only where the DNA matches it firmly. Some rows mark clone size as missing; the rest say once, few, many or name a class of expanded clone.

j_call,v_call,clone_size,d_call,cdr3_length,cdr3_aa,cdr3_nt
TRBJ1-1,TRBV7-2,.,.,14,CASSLSRVKSEAFF,TGTGCCAGCAGCTTATCGAGGGTTAAAAGTGAAGCTTTCTTT
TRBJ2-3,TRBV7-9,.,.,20,CASSLGQIRSVDGRTDTQYF,TGTGCCAGCAGCTTAGGACAAATACGGAGCGTAGACGGCCGCACAGATACGCAGTATTTT
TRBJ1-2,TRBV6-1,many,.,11,CATLLEYGYTF,TGTGCCACCCTGCTTGAGTATGGCTACACCTTC
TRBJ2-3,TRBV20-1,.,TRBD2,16,CSARIGRGISTDTQYF,TGCAGTGCTAGAATTGGGCGGGGGATAAGCACAGATACGCAGTATTTT
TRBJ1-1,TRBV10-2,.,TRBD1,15,CASSDYGDRATEAFF,TGCGCCAGCAGTGATTACGGGGACAGGGCCACTGAAGCTTTCTTT
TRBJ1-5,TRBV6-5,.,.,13,CASSYAAYQPQHF,TGTGCCAGCAGTTACGCAGCGTATCAGCCCCAGCATTTT
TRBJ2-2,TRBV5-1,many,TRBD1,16,CASSIGQGTNTGELFF,TGCGCCAGCAGCATAGGACAGGGCACGAACACCGGGGAGCTGTTTTTT
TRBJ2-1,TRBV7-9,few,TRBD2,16,CASSLGDYRLNNEQFF,TGTGCCAGCAGCTTGGGGGACTACAGACTCAACAATGAGCAGTTCTTC
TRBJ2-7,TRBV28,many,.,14,CASSFSIGWYEQYF,TGTGCCAGCAGTTTCTCAATTGGATGGTACGAGCAGTACTTC
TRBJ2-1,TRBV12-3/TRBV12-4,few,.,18,CASSYSFKTGVEGNEQFF,TGTGCCAGCAGCTACTCCTTCAAGACAGGCGTTGAGGGCAATGAGCAGTTCTTC
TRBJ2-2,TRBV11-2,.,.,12,CASSYHPGELFF,TGTGCCAGCAGCTACCACCCCGGGGAGCTGTTTTTT
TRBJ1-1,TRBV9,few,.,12,CASSVVRGAAFF,TGTGCCAGCAGCGTAGTTCGGGGGGCGGCTTTCTTT
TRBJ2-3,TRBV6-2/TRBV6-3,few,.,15,CASRLITRLTDTQYF,TGTGCCAGCAGACTTATTACAAGACTAACAGATACGCAGTATTTT
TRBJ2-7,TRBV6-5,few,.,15,CASSTSRASSYEQYF,TGTGCCAGCAGTACCTCGCGGGCCAGCTCCTACGAGCAGTACTTC
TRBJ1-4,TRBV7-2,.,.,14,CASSLSATNEKLFF,TGTGCCAGCAGCTTATCTGCAACTAATGAAAAACTGTTTTTT
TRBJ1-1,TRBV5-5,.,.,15,CASSLEFSLNTEAFF,TGTGCCAGCAGCTTGGAATTCAGCTTGAACACTGAAGCTTTCTTT
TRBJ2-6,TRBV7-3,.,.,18,CASSLSRNRASGANVLTF,TGTGCCAGCAGCTTATCACGTAACAGAGCCTCTGGGGCCAACGTCCTGACTTTC
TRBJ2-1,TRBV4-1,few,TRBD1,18,CASSQAHKSRGSHNEQFF,TGCGCCAGCAGCCAAGCCCATAAATCCAGGGGGTCCCACAATGAGCAGTTCTTC
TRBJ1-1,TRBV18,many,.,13,CASSRTANTEAFF,TGTGCCAGCTCCCGGACGGCGAACACTGAAGCTTTCTTT
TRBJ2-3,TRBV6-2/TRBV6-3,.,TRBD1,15,CASRTQGAPTDTQYF,TGTGCCAGCAGGACACAGGGGGCCCCCACAGATACGCAGTATTTT
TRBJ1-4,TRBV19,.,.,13,CASNGGPNEKLFF,TGTGCCAGTAACGGGGGGCCTAATGAAAAACTGTTTTTT
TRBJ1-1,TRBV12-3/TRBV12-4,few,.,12,CASSFLPTEAFF,TGTGCCAGCAGTTTCCTCCCTACTGAAGCTTTCTTT
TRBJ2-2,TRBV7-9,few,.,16,CASSLPGGLRLGELFF,TGTGCCAGCAGCTTACCCGGGGGTCTTCGCCTTGGGGAGCTGTTTTTT
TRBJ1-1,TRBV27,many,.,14,CASSQRRQNTEAFF,TGTGCCAGCAGCCAACGGCGACAGAACACTGAAGCTTTCTTT
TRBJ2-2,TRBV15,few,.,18,CATSRDYLRLQNTGELFF,TGTGCCACCAGCAGGGATTACCTTAGACTACAGAACACCGGGGAGCTGTTTTTT
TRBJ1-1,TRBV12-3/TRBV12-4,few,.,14,CASSLWLKNTEAFF,TGTGCCAGCAGTTTATGGCTGAAGAACACTGAAGCTTTCTTT
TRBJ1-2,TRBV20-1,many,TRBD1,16,CSARGDRGPALYGYTF,TGCAGTGCTAGGGGGGACAGGGGCCCAGCCCTCTATGGCTACACCTTC
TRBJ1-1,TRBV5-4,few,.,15,CASSLAPGWPTEAFF,TGTGCCAGCAGCTTGGCTCCGGGGTGGCCCACTGAAGCTTTCTTT
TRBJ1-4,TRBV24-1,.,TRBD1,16,CATSDPAGGRYEKLFF,TGTGCCACCAGTGACCCGGCAGGGGGGAGATATGAAAAACTGTTTTTT
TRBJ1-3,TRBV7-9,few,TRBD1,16,CASSPKRDSSGNTIYF,TGTGCCAGCAGCCCGAAGAGGGACAGCTCTGGAAACACCATATATTTT
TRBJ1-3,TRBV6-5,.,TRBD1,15,CASSPNRGLGNTIYF,TGTGCCAGCAGTCCGAACAGGGGGCTTGGAAACACCATATATTTT
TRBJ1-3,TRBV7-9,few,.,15,CASSPDSSSGNTIYF,TGTGCCAGCAGCCCGGACAGCTCCTCTGGAAACACCATATATTTT
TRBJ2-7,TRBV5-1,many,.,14,CASSLGPRSYEQYF,TGCGCCAGCAGCTTGGGACCTCGCTCCTACGAGCAGTACTTC
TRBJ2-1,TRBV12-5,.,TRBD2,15,CASAFPEAGGNEQFF,TGTGCTAGTGCCTTCCCAGAAGCGGGGGGCAATGAGCAGTTCTTC
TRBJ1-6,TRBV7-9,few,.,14,CASSLREINSPLHF,TGTGCCAGCAGCTTACGGGAGATTAATTCACCCCTCCACTTT
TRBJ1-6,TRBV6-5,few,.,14,CASSPRTINSPLHF,TGTGCCAGCAGTCCCAGGACTATTAATTCACCCCTCCACTTT
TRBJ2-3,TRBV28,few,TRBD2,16,CASRDLAGGITDTQYF,TGTGCCAGCAGGGATCTAGCGGGGGGTATCACAGATACGCAGTATTTT
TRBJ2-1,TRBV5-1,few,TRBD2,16,CASSVAGTSSYNEQFF,TGCGCCAGCAGCGTCGCCGGGACTAGCTCCTACAATGAGCAGTTCTTC
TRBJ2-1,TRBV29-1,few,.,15,CSVDQGTFSYNEQFF,TGCAGCGTTGACCAAGGAACTTTCTCCTACAATGAGCAGTTCTTC
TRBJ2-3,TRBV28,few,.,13,CASSRGNRDTQYF,TGTGCCAGCAGTCGGGGGAACCGAGATACGCAGTATTTT
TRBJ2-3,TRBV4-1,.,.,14,CASSQEKGPDTQYF,TGCGCCAGCAGCCAAGAGAAAGGTCCAGATACGCAGTATTTT